This TCR beta chain was sequenced during a study of blood T cell repertoires in COVID-19. The protocol was immunoSEQ multiplex PCR, while the TCRdb copy is restricted to in-frame clones and leaves out a portion. Altogether roughly 220,000 clones are present, 84% being singletons, with the ten largest covering approximately 20%. Germline V gives CDR1 LGHNT, CDR2 FRNRAP. The CDR3 loop spans 16 amino acids. The V and J ends lost 0 bases and 3 bases respectively, with 12 bases between them. This receptor was identified in a man aged 25-40 years with active or convalescent COVID-19. The J gene is TRBJ1-3, the V gene TRBV12-5; unclear D gene. Sequencing was performed on peripheral blood. The CDR3 coding sequence is TGTGCTAGTGGTTTGGTGAGTTCCGGGAGTGGAAACACCATATATTTT. Translating it yields CASGLVSSGSGNTIYF.